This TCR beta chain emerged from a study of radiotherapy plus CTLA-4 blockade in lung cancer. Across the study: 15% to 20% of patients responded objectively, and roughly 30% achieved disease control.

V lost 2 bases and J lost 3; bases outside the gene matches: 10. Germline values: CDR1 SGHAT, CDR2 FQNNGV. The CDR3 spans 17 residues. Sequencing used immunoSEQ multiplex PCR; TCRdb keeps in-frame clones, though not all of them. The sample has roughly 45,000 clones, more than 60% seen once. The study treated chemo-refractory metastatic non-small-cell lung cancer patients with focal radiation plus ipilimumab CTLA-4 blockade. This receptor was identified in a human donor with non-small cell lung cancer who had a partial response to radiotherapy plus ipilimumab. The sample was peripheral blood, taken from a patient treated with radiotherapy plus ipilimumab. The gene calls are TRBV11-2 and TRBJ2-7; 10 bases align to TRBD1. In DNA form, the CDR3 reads TGTGCCAGCAGCTTACGGGCGGGACAGGGGCCTCTCTACGAGCAGTACTTC. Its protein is CASSLRAGQGPLYEQYF.